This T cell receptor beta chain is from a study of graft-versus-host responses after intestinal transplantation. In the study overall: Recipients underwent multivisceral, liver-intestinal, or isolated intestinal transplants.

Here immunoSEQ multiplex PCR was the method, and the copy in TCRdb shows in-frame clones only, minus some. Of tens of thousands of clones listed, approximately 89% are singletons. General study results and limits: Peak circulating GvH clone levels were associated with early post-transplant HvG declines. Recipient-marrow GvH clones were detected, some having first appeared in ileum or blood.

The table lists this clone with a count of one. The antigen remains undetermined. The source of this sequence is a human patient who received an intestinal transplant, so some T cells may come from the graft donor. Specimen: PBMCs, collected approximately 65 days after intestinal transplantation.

Written as DNA, the CDR3 is TGTGCCAGTAGTATGTGGGGACAGGGGTTGTACGAGCAGTACTTC. The encoded protein is CASSMWGQGLYEQYF. V usage is TRBV19 and J usage is TRBJ2-5; 10 nucleotides align to TRBD1. TRBJ2-7 explains the end of the DNA better; the J call may be wrong. Germline values: CDR1 LNHDA, CDR2 SQIVND (reference sequence). This CDR3 contains 15 residues.